Each of the 7 T cell receptor beta chains below was sequenced from the same sample in a study of blood T cell repertoires in COVID-19. Profiled with immunoSEQ multiplex PCR; TCRdb holds only in-frame clones, not every one. The table includes some 100,000 clones, 75% to 85% detected once. Sequencing input: peripheral blood. These receptor sequences come from a woman of 80 years or more with active or convalescent COVID-19.

This sequence joins TRBV7-9 and TRBJ1-2; a possible D gene is TRBD1 (5 bases). V gave up 1 base and J gave up 3 bases, with 12 bases separating them. The CDR3 is 15 residues long. The germline V gene encodes CDR1 SEHNR and CDR2 FQNEAQ (reference sequence). For the CDR3, the DNA is TGTGCCAGCAGCTTAGTTGCACTGACAGACTATGGCTACACCTTC. This codes for CASSLVALTDYGYTF.

This clone was counted a few times. The V and J genes are TRBV12-5 and TRBJ2-2; TRBD2 aligns across 14 bases. The V and J ends lost 2 bases and 1 base, in that order; junction bases with no gene match: 3. Germline CDR1 LGHNT, CDR2 FRNRAP. This CDR3 has 18 amino acids. As DNA, the CDR3 is TGTGCTAGTGGTTTGTACGGGACTAGCGGGAGGAACACCGGGGAGCTGTTTTTT. Translated, it gives CASGLYGTSGRNTGELFF.

V and J are TRBV6-5 and TRBJ1-2; tentatively, D is TRBD1 (6 bases). The CDR3 is 15 amino acids. The germline V gene encodes CDR1 MNHEY and CDR2 SVGAGI. The germline V and J ends were trimmed by 0 bases and 0 bases, with 8 bases remaining between them. DNA of the CDR3: TGTGCCAGCAGTTACTCTGACAGGACTAACTATGGCTACACCTTC. This codes for CASSYSDRTNYGYTF.

The rearrangement links TRBV9 to TRBJ2-1; 9 bases are a match to TRBD2. Per germline, CDR1 SGDLS and CDR2 YYNGEE. Losses at the gene ends were 0 bases for V and 8 bases for J; bases not matched to a gene: 9. The CDR3 is 16 residues long. This CDR3 reads CASSVDLAGGFDEQFF. CDR3 nucleotide sequence: TGTGCCAGCAGCGTAGACTTGGCGGGAGGGTTCGATGAGCAGTTCTTC.

This clone was observed many times. J is TRBJ2-5 and V is TRBV6-5; 8 positions agree with TRBD1. The length of the CDR3 is 13 residues. Trimming took 6 bases from V and 5 from J; bases not matched to a gene: 5. Germline values: CDR1 MNHEY, CDR2 SVGAGI. The CDR3 region has the DNA TGTGCCAGCAGCAGGGGGCGCGGGGAGACCCAGTACTTC. Its protein product is CASSRGRGETQYF.

Only one count was recorded for this clone. The chain recombines TRBV6-5 with TRBJ2-7, with D possibly TRBD1 on 6 matching bases. CDR3 length: 13 residues. Germline assignment: CDR1 MNHEY and CDR2 SVGAGI. V shed 6 bases and J shed 3 bases, with 12 bases lying between them. The CDR3 is CASSQDRYYEQYF. CDR3 nucleotide sequence: TGTGCCAGCAGCCAAGACAGGTACTACGAGCAGTACTTC.

The chain has TRBV6-1 and TRBJ1-5; D perhaps matches TRBD1 (5 bases). The CDR3 extends over 16 amino acids. Trimming stripped 6 bases from V and 4 bases from J, with 19 bases between. The V gene's germline CDR1 is MNHNS and CDR2 SASEGT. The CDR3: CASREQTGSGNQPQHF. DNA of the CDR3: TGTGCCAGCAGAGAACAAACAGGTAGCGGTAATCAGCCCCAGCATTTT.